Listed below are T cell receptor beta chains from one sample, sequenced in a study of STAT5B mutations in CD4+ large granular lymphocyte leukemia. Sequencing used immunoSEQ multiplex PCR; TCRdb keeps in-frame clones, though not all of them. This table has under 50,000 clones, 84% appearing once. Sequencing used CD4+ T cells from blood buffy coats. Receptor source: a human donor in good health. Each CDR3 is given with its conserved first and last residue. A D gene is named only where the DNA matches it firmly. Expanded clones are given a class, and other clones once, few, many or no size at all.

D gene: NA
V gene: TRBV7-3
clone size: NA
J gene: TRBJ2-4
CDR3 protein: CASSLEGRDDIQYF
CDR3 DNA: TGTGCCAGCAGCTTAGAGGGAAGGGATGACATTCAGTACTTC

D gene: NA
V gene: TRBV20-1
clone size: few
J gene: TRBJ1-1
CDR3 protein: CSATSGIEAFF
CDR3 DNA: TGCAGTGCTACCTCAGGGATTGAAGCTTTCTTT

D gene: NA
V gene: TRBV5-3
clone size: NA
J gene: TRBJ1-4
CDR3 protein: CARPGSGSPRENEKLFF
CDR3 DNA: TGTGCCAGACCGGGTAGCGGGAGCCCCCGAGAAAATGAAAAACTGTTTTTT

D gene: NA
V gene: TRBV5-1
clone size: few
J gene: TRBJ1-2
CDR3 protein: CASSLFGGGYTF
CDR3 DNA: TGCGCCAGCAGCTTGTTCGGAGGGGGCTACACCTTC

D gene: TRBD1
V gene: TRBV13
clone size: NA
J gene: TRBJ1-1
CDR3 protein: CASSQDGQGAGGAEAFF
CDR3 DNA: TGTGCCAGCAGCCAAGATGGACAGGGGGCCGGGGGCGCTGAAGCTTTCTTT

D gene: NA
V gene: TRBV5-4
clone size: once
J gene: TRBJ2-3
CDR3 protein: CASSSQDYRTDTQYF
CDR3 DNA: TGTGCCAGCAGCAGTCAGGACTACCGCACAGATACGCAGTATTTT

D gene: NA
V gene: TRBV14
clone size: NA
J gene: TRBJ1-5
CDR3 protein: CASSRTANQPQHF
CDR3 DNA: TGTGCCAGCAGCCGGACAGCCAATCAGCCCCAGCATTTT

D gene: NA
V gene: TRBV7-9
clone size: NA
J gene: TRBJ2-2
CDR3 protein: CASSPRANTGELFF
CDR3 DNA: TGTGCCAGCAGTCCCAGGGCGAACACCGGGGAGCTGTTTTTT

D gene: NA
V gene: TRBV7-9
clone size: few
J gene: TRBJ2-4
CDR3 protein: CASSVGQALAKNIQYF
CDR3 DNA: TGTGCCAGCAGCGTGGGCCAGGCGTTAGCCAAAAACATTCAGTACTTC

D gene: NA
V gene: TRBV10-3
clone size: NA
J gene: TRBJ2-4
CDR3 protein: CAISESASKNIQYF
CDR3 DNA: TGTGCCATCAGTGAGTCAGCATCCAAAAACATTCAGTACTTC

D gene: NA
V gene: TRBV10-3
clone size: NA
J gene: TRBJ1-2
CDR3 protein: CAISETQGSNGYTF
CDR3 DNA: TGTGCCATCAGTGAGACCCAGGGGTCCAATGGCTACACCTTC

D gene: TRBD2
V gene: TRBV7-2
clone size: NA
J gene: TRBJ2-7
CDR3 protein: CASSLSSGASYEQYF
CDR3 DNA: TGTGCCAGCAGCTTATCTAGCGGGGCGTCCTACGAGCAGTACTTC

D gene: NA
V gene: TRBV5-5
clone size: NA
J gene: TRBJ2-1
CDR3 protein: CASSLVNRNNEQFF
CDR3 DNA: TGTGCCAGCAGCTTGGTGAACCGGAACAATGAGCAGTTCTTC